At least ten counts were recorded for the clone carrying this T cell receptor beta chain. What it binds is not known. The entry originates in a study of T-cell memory formation after mild COVID-19. Study at large: Clusters were largely donor specific.

TCRdb called the 5' RACE reads again in MiXCR, with one record for every CDR3 protein. The sample includes fewer than 400,000 distinct CDR3 sequences, roughly 15% seen only once; the top ten take approximately 21%. Overall study results and limits: Memory cells collected pre-infection included some clones that later responded, suggesting cross-reactive memory joined.

Germline loops: CDR1 DFQATT, CDR2 SNEGSKA (reference sequence). V lost 0 bases, J lost 4 bases, and 15 bases lay in between. The CDR3 contains 15 residues. Input material: PBMCs or a T cell subset sorted from them (not recorded which). This sequence joins TRBV20-1 and TRBJ1-1; unclear D gene. This TCR came from a man younger than 35 who had mild COVID-19 (a few samples of this study predate the infection). Cell type and time point are not known. The DNA for the CDR3 is TGCAGTGCTAGAGATCTCTTGGAGGTGGTCACTGAAGCTTTCTTT. This translates into CSARDLLEVVTEAFF.